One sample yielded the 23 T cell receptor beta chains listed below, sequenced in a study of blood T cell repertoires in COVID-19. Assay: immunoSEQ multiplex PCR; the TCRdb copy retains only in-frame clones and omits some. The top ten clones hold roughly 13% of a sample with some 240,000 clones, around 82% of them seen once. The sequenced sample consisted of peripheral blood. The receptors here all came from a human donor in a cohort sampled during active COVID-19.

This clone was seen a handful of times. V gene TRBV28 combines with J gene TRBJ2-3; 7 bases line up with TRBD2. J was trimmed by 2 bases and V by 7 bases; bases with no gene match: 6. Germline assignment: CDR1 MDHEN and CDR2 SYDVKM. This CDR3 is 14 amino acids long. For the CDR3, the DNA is TGTGCCAGCATCCCGGGACTACCCACAGATACGCAGTATTTT. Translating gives CASIPGLPTDTQYF.

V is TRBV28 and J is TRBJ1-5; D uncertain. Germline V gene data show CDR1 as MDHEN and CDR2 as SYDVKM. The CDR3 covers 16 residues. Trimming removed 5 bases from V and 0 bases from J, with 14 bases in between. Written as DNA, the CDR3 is TGTGCCAGCAGTCCCGGTAGGACTGTTAGCAATCAGCCCCAGCATTTT. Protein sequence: CASSPGRTVSNQPQHF.

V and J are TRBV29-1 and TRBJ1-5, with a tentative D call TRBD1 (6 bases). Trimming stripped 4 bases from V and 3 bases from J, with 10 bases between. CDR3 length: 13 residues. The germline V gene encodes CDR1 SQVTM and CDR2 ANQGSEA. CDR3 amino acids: CSVAGQSNQPQHF. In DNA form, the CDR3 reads TGCAGCGTTGCAGGACAGTCCAATCAGCCCCAGCATTTT.

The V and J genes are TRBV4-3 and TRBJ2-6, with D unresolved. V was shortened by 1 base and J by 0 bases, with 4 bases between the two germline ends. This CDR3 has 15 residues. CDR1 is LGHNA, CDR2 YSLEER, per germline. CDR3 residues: CASSQGLSGANVLTF. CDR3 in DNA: TGCGCCAGCAGCCAAGGTCTCTCTGGGGCCAACGTCCTGACTTTC.

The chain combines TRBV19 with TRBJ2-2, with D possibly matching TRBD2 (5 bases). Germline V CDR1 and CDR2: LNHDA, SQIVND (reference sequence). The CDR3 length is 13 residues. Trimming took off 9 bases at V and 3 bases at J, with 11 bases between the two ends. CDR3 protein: CASRRFDTGELFF. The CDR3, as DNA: TGTGCCAGCAGGAGGTTTGACACCGGGGAGCTGTTTTTT.

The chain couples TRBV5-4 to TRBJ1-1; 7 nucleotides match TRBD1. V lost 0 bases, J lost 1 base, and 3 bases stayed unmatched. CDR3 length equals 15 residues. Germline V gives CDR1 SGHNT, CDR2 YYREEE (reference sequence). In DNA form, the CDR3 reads TGTGCCAGCAGCTTGGGAGGGACAGCGAACACTGAAGCTTTCTTT. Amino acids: CASSLGGTANTEAFF.

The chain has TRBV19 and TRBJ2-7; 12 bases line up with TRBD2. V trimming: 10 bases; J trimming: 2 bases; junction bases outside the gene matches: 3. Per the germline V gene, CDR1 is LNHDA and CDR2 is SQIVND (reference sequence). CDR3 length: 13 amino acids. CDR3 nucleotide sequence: TGTGCCACCGCTAGCGGGGGGGCCTACGAGCAGTACTTC. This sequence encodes CATASGGAYEQYF.

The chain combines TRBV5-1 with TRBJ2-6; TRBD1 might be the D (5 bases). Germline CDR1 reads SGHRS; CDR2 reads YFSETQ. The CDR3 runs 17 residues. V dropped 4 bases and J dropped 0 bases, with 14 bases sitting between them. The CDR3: CASSAQGVGSGANVLTF. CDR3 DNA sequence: TGCGCCAGCAGCGCCCAGGGTGTAGGCTCTGGGGCCAACGTCCTGACTTTC. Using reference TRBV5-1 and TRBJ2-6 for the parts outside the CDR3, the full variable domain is KAGVTQTPRYLIKTRGQQVTLSCSPISGHRSVSWYQQTPGQGLQFLFEYFSETQRNKGNFPGRFSGRQFSNSRSEMNVSTLELGDSALYLCASSAQGVGSGANVLTFGAGSRLTVL.

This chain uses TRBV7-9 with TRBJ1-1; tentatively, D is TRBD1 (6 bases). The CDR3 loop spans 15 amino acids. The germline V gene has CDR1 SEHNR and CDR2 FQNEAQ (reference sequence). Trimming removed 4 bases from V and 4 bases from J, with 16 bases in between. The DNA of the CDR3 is TGTGCCAGCAGCTACACAGGGAAGGAGGCCACTGAAGCTTTCTTT. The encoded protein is CASSYTGKEATEAFF.

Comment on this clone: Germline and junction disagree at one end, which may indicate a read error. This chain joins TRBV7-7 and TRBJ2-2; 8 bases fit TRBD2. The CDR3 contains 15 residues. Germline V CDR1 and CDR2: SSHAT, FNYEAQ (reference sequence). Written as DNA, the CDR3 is TGTGCTAGCAGTTTGGGACTAGAAGACACCGGGGAGCTGTTTTTT. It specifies CASSLGLEDTGELFF.

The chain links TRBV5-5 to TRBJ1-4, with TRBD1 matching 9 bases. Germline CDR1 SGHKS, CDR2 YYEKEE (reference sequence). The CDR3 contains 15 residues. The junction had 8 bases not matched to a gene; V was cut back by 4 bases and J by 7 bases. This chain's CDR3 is CASSLQQGAFEKLFF. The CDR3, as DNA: TGTGCCAGCAGCCTTCAACAGGGGGCCTTTGAAAAACTGTTTTTT.

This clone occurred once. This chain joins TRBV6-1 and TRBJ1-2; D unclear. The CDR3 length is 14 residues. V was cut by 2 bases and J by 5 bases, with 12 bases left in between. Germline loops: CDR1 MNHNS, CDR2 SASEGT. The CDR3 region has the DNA TGTGCCAGCAGTGAAATTGAGGGATTGTATGGCTACACCTTC. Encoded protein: CASSEIEGLYGYTF.

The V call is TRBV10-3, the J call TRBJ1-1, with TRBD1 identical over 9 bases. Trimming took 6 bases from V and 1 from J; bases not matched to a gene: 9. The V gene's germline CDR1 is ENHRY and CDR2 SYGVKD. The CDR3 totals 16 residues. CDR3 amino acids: CAIRGQGGLGNTEAFF. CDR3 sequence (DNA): TGTGCCATCAGGGGACAGGGAGGCTTGGGGAACACTGAAGCTTTCTTT.

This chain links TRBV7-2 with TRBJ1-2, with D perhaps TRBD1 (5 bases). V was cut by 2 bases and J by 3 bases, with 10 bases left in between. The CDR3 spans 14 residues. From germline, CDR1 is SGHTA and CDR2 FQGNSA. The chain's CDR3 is CASSLSQGDYGYTF. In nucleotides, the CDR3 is TGTGCCAGCAGCTTATCTCAGGGCGACTATGGCTACACCTTC.

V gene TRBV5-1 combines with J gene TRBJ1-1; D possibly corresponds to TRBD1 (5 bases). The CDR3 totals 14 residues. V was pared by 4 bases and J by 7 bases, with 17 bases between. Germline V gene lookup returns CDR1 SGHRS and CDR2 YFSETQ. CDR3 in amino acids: CASSDSHPNGEAFF. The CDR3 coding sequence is TGCGCCAGCAGCGACAGCCACCCGAACGGTGAAGCTTTCTTT.

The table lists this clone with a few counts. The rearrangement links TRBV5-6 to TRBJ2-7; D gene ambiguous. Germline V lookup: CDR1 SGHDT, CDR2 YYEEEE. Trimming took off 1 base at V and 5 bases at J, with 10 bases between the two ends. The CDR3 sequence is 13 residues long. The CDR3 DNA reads TGTGCCAGCAGCTTGTTCAGGTCCCACGAGCAGTACTTC. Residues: CASSLFRSHEQYF.

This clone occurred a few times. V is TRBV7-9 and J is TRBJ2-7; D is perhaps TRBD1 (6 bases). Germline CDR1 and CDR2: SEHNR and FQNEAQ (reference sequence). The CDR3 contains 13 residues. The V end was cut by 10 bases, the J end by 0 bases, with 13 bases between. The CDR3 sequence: CAISGTLSYEQYF. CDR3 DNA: TGTGCCATCTCCGGGACACTCTCCTACGAGCAGTACTTC.

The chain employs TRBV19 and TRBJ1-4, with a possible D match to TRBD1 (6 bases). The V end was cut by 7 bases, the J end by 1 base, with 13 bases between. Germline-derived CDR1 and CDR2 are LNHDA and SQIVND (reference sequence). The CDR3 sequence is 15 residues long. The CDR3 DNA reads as TGTGCCAGTATCCCACGAGGGGGAACTAATGAAAAACTGTTTTTT. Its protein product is CASIPRGGTNEKLFF.

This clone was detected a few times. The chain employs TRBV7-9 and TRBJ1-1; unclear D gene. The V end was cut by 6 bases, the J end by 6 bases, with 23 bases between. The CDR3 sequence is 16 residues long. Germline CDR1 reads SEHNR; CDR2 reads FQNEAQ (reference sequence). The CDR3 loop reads CASRPKYRSGGPEAFF. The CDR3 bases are TGTGCCAGCAGGCCAAAATACAGAAGCGGTGGACCTGAAGCTTTCTTT. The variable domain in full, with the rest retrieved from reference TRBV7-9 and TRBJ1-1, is DTGVSQNPRHKITKRGQNVTFRCDPISEHNRLYWYRQTLGQGPEFLTYFQNEAQLEKSRLLSDRFSAERPKGSFSTLEIQRTEQGDSAMYLCASRPKYRSGGPEAFFGQGTRLTVV.

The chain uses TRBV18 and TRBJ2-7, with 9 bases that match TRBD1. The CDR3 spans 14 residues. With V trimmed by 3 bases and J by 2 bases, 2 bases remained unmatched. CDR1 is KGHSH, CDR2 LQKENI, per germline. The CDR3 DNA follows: TGTGCCAGCTCACCGAGGACAGGGGCCTACGAGCAGTACTTC. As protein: CASSPRTGAYEQYF.

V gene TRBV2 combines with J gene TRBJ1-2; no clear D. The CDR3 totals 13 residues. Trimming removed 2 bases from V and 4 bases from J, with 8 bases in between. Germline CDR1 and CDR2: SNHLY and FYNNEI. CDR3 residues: CASSEPGIYGYTF. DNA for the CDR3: TGTGCCAGCAGTGAACCGGGGATCTATGGCTACACCTTC.

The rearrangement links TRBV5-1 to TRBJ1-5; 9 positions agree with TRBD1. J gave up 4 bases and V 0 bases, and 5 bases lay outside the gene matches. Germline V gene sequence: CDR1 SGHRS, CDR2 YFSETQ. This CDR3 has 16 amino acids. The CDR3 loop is CASSLEGQGINQPQHF. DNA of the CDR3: TGCGCCAGCAGCTTGGAGGGACAGGGAATTAATCAGCCCCAGCATTTT.

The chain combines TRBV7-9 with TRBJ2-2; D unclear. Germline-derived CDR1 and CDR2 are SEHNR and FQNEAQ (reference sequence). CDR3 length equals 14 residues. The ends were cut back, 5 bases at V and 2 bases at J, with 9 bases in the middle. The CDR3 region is CASSNNPNTGELFF. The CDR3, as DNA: TGTGCCAGCAGCAACAACCCTAACACCGGGGAGCTGTTTTTT.